This paragraph reports one T cell receptor (beta chain). This entry comes from a study of control samples from healthy donors and cancer patients. The method was immunoSEQ multiplex PCR; TCRdb's version includes in-frame clones alone and lacks a portion of them. The repertoire consists of roughly 130,000 clones, with approximately 89% occurring once and the leading ten covering about 9%. The receptor comes from a young man in good health. The sequenced material came from blood.

The chain's CDR3 is CASSDQGRDFYNSPLHF. The CDR3, as DNA: TGTGCCAGCAGTGACCAGGGGAGGGACTTCTATAATTCACCCCTCCACTTT. This chain uses TRBV2 with TRBJ1-6; D may be TRBD1 (6 bases). The V end lost 3 bases, the J end lost 3 bases, and 15 bases lay between the germline ends. CDR1 SNHLY and CDR2 FYNNEI come from the germline V gene. The CDR3 length is 17 residues.